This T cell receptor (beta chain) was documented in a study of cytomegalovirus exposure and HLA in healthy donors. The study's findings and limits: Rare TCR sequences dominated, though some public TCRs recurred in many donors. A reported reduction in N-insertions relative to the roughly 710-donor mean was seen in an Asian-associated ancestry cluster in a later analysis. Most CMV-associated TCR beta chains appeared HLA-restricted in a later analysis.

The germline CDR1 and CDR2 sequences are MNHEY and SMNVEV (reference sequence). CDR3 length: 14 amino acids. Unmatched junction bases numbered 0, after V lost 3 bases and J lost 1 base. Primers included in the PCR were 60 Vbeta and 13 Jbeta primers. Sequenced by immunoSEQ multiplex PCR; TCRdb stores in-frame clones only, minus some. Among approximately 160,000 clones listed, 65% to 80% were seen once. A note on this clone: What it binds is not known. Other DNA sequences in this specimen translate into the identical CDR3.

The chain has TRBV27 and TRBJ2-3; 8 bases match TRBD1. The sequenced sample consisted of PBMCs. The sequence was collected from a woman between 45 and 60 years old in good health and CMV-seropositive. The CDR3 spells CASSLGQGTDTQYF. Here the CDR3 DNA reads TGTGCCAGCAGTTTGGGACAGGGCACAGATACGCAGTATTTT.